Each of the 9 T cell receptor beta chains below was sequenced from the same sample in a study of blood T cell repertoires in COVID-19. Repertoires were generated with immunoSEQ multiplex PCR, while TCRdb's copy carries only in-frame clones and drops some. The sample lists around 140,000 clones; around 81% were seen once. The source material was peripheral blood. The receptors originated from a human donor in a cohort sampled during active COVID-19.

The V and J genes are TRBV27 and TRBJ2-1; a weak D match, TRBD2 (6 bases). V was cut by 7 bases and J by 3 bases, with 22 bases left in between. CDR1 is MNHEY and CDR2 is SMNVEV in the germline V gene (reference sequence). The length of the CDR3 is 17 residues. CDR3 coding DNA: TGTGCCAGCACTGGGCCCTCCCCTACGCGGGGCTACAATGAGCAGTTCTTC. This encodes CASTGPSPTRGYNEQFF.

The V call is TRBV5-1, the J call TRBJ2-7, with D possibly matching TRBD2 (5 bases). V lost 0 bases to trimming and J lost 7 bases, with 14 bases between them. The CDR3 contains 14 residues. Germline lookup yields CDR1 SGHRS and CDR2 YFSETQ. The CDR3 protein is CASSLVSGVSEQYF. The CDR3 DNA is TGCGCCAGCAGCTTGGTGAGCGGAGTCTCAGAGCAGTACTTC. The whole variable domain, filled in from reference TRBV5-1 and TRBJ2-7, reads KAGVTQTPRYLIKTRGQQVTLSCSPISGHRSVSWYQQTPGQGLQFLFEYFSETQRNKGNFPGRFSGRQFSNSRSEMNVSTLELGDSALYLCASSLVSGVSEQYFGPGTRLTVT.

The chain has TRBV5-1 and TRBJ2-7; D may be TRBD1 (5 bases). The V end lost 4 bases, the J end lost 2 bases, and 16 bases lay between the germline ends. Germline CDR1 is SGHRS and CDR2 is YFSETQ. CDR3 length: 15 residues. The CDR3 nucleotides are TGCGCCAGCAGCCCCGTTGACAGAATTACCTACGAGCAGTACTTC. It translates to CASSPVDRITYEQYF.

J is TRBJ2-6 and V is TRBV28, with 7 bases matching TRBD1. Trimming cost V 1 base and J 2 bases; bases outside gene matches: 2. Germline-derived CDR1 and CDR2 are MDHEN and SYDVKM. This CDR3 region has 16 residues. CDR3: CASSLYQGAGANVLTF. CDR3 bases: TGTGCCAGCAGTTTATATCAGGGGGCTGGGGCCAACGTCCTGACTTTC.

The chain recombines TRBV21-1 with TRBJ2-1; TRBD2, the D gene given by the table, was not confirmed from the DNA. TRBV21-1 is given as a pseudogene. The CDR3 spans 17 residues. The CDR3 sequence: CASSKRRPGLVGDEQFF. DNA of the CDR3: TGTGCCAGCAGCAAAAGAAGGCCGGGACTAGTAGGCGATGAGCAGTTCTTC.

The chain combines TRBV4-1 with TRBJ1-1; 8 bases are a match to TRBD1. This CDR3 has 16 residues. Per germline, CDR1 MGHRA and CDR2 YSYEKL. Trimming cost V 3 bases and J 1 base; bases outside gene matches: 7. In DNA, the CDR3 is TGCGCCAGCAGCCAGGGAGGCGGGACAGGGAACACTGAAGCTTTCTTT. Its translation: CASSQGGGTGNTEAFF.

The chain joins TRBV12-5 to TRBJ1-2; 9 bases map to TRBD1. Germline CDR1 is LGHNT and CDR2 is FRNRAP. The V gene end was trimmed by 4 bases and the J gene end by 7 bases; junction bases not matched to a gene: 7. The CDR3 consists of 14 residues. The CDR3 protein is CASGSGTGFGGYTF. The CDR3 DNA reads TGTGCTAGTGGTTCCGGGACAGGGTTTGGTGGCTACACCTTC.

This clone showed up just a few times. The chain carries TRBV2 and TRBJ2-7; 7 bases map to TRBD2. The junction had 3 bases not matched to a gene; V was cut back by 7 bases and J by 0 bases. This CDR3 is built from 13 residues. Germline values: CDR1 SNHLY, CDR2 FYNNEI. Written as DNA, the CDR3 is TGTGCCAGCATTCCTAGCGGCTCCTACGAGCAGTACTTC. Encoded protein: CASIPSGSYEQYF.

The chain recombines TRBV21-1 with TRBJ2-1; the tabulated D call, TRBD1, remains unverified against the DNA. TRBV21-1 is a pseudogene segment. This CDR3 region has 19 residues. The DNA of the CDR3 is TGTGCCAGCAGCCCCCCGGACAGGGATCCTCCCGGCTCCTACAATGAGCAGTTCTTC. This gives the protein CASSPPDRDPPGSYNEQFF.